The entry below gives a single TCR beta chain sequence along with its context. Its specificity is not known. This specimen comes from a study of OX40 agonist ivuxolimab in advanced cancers. Study-wide context: Patients were treated with intravenous ivuxolimab, dosed at 0.01 to 10 mg/kg and infused every 2 weeks. Dose-escalation patients were diagnosed with hepatocellular carcinoma, melanoma, renal cell cancer or head and neck cancer. Study observations and caveats: Some nonresponders likewise displayed low normalized T-cell clonal expansion.

Autoimmune disease history or systemic immunosuppression led to patients being barred. Looked up from germline, CDR1 is MDHEN and CDR2 is SYDVKM. Trimming removed 6 bases at V and 0 bases at J, with 9 bases between. This CDR3 region has 13 residues. Libraries were prepared by immunoSEQ multiplex PCR; TCRdb keeps only in-frame clonotypes and omits some of them. The table records 70,000 or so clones, over 65% of them present only once. Sample: CD4+ or CD8+ T cells sorted from blood, taken in a trial of the OX40 agonist ivuxolimab. This chain connects TRBV28 to TRBJ2-7; no definite D call. This TCR derives from an adult with an advanced solid tumor such as melanoma, head and neck, liver or kidney cancer. CDR3: CASRKGSSYEQYF. The CDR3 DNA sequence: TGTGCCAGCAGAAAAGGGTCCTCCTACGAGCAGTACTTC.